This T cell receptor (beta chain) was identified during a study of T cell changes during pregnancy in multiple sclerosis. Profiling relied on immunoSEQ multiplex PCR, and the TCRdb table lists in-frame clones only, not all of them. The sample shows 55,000 to 70,000 clones, around 89% of them seen only once. The TCR originated in a female donor with multiple sclerosis, enrolled in a pregnancy study. Source: peripheral blood, taken in the first trimester of pregnancy.

The CDR3 coding sequence is TGTGCCTGGAGTGTACAGGATAACTATGGCTACACCTTC. This gives the protein CAWSVQDNYGYTF. The chain couples TRBV30 to TRBJ1-2, with a tentative D call TRBD1 (5 bases). V shed 0 bases and J shed 1 base, with 6 bases lying between them. Germline values: CDR1 GTSNPN, CDR2 SVGIG (reference sequence). The CDR3 has 13 amino acids.